This TCR beta chain emerged from a study of shared clonotypes between healthy human individuals. Study at large: Donors had three CD4 naive, three CD4 memory, two CD8 naive and one CD8 memory plate apiece. Regarding the study as a whole: In contrast to clonotypes shared by all four donors, non-shared clonotypes had lower generation probabilities. Only a few donors were included, so the genetic and exposure-history diversity represented was limited. Naive CD4 clonotype sharing across a few donors was about 5.3%.

This CDR3 contains 13 residues. V lost 8 bases, J lost 1 base, and 11 bases lay in between. CDR1 MNHEY and CDR2 SMNVEV come from the germline V gene (reference sequence). Sequenced by immunoSEQ multiplex PCR; TCRdb stores in-frame clones only, minus some. The sample consists of over 2 million clones, approximately 94% of them appearing once. Concerning this clone itself: Its antigen is as yet unknown.

Naive CD8 cells lacked CD45RO, underwent positive selection for CCR7 and left out terminally differentiated effector memory CD45RA+ cells. The chain carries TRBV27 and TRBJ1-1, with D tentatively TRBD1 (5 bases). The sequence was collected from a young man in good health. The material sequenced was naive CD8+ T cells sorted from blood. The CDR3 DNA reads as TGTGCCAGCGCGCTTGGACAGAACACTGAAGCTTTCTTT. Residues: CASALGQNTEAFF.